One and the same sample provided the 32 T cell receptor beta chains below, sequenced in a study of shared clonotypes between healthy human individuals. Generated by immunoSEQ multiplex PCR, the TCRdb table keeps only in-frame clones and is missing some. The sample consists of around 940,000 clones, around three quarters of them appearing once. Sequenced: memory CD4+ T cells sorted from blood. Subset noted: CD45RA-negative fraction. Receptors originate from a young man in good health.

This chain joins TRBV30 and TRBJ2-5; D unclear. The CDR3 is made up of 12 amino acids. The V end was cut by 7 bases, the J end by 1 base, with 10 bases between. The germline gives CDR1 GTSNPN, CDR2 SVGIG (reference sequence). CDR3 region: CAFQALQETQYF. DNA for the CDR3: TGTGCCTTCCAAGCTCTCCAAGAGACCCAGTACTTC.

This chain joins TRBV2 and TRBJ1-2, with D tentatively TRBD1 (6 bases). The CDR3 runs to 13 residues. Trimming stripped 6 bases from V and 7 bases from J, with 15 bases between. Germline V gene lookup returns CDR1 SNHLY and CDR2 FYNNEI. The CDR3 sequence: CASSLQGVGGYTF. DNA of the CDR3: TGTGCCAGCAGCCTACAGGGTGTGGGTGGCTACACCTTC.

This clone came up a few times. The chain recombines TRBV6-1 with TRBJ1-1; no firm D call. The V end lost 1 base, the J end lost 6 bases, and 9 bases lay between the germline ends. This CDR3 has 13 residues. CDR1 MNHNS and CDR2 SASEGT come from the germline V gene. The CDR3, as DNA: TGTGCCAGCAGTGAAGAAGGGTACGCTGAAGCTTTCTTT. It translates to CASSEEGYAEAFF.

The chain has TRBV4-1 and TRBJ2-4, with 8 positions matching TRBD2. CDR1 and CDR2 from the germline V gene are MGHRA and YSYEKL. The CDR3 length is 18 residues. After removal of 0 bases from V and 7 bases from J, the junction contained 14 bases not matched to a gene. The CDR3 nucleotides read TGCGCCAGCAGCCAAGAAACTAGCGGCTTACCGGGGGGGAACATTCAGTACTTC. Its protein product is CASSQETSGLPGGNIQYF.

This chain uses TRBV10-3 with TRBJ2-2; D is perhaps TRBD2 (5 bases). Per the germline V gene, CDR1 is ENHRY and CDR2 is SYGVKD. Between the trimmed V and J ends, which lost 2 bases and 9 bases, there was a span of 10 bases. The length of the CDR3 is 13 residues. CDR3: CAISEGGGRELFF. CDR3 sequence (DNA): TGTGCCATCAGTGAGGGTGGAGGCCGGGAGCTGTTTTTT.

The CDR3 protein is CAWSVEQVPSNQPQHF. The CDR3 nucleotides read TGTGCCTGGAGTGTGGAACAGGTACCTAGCAATCAGCCCCAGCATTTT. The V and J genes are TRBV30 and TRBJ1-5, with TRBD1 as a possible D gene (5 bases). Trimming cost V 0 bases and J 0 bases, with 12 bases left between them. Germline lookup yields CDR1 GTSNPN and CDR2 SVGIG (reference sequence). The CDR3 runs to 16 residues.

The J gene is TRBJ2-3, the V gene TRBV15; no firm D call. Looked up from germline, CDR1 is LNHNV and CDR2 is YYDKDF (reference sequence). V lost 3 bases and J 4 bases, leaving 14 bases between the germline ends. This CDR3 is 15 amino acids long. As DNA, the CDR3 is TGTGCCACCAGCAGGATCGCAGGTCGGGCAGATACGCAGTATTTT. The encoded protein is CATSRIAGRADTQYF.

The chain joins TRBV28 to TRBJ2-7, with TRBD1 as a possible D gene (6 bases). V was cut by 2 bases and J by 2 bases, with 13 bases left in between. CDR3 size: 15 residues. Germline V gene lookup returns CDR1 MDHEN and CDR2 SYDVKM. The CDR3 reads CASSLEAGATYEQYF. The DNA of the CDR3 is TGTGCCAGCAGTTTAGAGGCAGGGGCGACCTACGAGCAGTACTTC.

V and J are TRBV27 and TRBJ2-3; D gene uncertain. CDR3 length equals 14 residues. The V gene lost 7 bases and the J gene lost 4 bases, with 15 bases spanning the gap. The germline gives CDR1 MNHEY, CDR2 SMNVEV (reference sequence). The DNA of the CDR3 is TGTGCCAGCATACCCCGCCCTACCGCAGATACGCAGTATTTT. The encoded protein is CASIPRPTADTQYF.

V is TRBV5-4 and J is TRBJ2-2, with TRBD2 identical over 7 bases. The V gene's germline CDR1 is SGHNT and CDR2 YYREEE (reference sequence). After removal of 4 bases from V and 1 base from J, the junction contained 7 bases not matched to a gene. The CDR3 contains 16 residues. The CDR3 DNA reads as TGTGCCAGCAGCCGACGGACTAGTAAGAACACCGGGGAGCTGTTTTTT. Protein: CASSRRTSKNTGELFF.

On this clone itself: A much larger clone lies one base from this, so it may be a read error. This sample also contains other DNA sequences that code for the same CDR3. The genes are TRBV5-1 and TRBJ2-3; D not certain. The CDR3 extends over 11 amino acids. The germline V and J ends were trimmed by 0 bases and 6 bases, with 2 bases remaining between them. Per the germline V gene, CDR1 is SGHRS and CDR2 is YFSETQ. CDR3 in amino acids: CASSLGDTQYF. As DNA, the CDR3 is TGCGCCAGCAGCTTGGGGGATACGCAGTATTTT.

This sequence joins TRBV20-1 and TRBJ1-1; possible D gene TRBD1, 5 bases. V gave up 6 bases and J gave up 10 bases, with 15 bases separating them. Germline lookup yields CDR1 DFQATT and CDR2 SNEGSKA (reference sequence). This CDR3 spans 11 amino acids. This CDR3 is CSARPGLIAFF. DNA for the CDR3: TGCAGTGCCCGCCCGGGACTCATAGCTTTCTTT.

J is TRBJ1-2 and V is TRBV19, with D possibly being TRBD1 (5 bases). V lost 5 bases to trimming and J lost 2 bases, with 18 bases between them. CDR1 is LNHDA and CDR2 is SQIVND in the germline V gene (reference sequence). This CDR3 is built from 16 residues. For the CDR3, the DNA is TGTGCCAGTAGTGTTTACGACAGCCGATTAAACTATGGCTACACCTTC. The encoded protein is CASSVYDSRLNYGYTF.

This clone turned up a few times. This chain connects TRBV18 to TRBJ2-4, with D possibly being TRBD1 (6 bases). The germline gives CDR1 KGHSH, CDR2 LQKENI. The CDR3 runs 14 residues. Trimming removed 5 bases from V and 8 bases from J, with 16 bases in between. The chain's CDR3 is CASSFRQAPDIQYF. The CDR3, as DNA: TGTGCCAGCTCATTTCGACAGGCTCCGGACATTCAGTACTTC. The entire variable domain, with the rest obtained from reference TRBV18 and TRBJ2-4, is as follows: NAGVMQNPRHLVRRRGQEARLRCSPMKGHSHVYWYRQLPEEGLKFMVYLQKENIIDESGMPKERFSAEFPKEGPSILRIQQVVRGDSAAYFCASSFRQAPDIQYFGAGTRLSVL.

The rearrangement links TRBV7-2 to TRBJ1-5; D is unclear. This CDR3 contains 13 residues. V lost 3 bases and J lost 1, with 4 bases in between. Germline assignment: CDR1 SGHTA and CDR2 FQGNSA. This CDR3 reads CASSFQSNQPQHF. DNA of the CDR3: TGTGCCAGCAGCTTCCAGAGCAATCAGCCCCAGCATTTT. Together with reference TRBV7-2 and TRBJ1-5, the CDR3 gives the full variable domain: GAGVSQSPSNKVTEKGKDVELRCDPISGHTALYWYRQSLGQGLEFLIYFQGNSAPDKSGLPSDRFSAERTGGSVSTLTIQRTQQEDSAVYLCASSFQSNQPQHFGDGTRLSIL.

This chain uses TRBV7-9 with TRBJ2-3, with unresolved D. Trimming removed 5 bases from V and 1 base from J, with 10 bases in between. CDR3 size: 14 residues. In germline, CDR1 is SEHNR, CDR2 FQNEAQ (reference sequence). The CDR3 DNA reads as TGTGCCAGCAGCCCCAGTACGGGCACAGATACGCAGTATTTT. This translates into CASSPSTGTDTQYF. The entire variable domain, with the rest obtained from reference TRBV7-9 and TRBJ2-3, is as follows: DTGVSQNPRHKITKRGQNVTFRCDPISEHNRLYWYRQTLGQGPEFLTYFQNEAQLEKSRLLSDRFSAERPKGSFSTLEIQRTEQGDSAMYLCASSPSTGTDTQYFGPGTRLTVL.

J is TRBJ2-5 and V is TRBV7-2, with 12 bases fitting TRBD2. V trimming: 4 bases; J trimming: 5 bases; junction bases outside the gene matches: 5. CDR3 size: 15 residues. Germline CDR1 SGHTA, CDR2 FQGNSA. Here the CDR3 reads CASSSSGGAVETQYF. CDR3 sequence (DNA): TGTGCCAGCAGCTCTAGCGGGGGGGCTGTGGAGACCCAGTACTTC.

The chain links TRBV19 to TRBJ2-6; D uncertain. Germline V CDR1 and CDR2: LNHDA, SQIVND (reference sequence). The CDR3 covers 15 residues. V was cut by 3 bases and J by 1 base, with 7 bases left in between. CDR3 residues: CASSMSLSGANVLTF. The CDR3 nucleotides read TGTGCCAGTAGTATGAGCCTTTCTGGGGCCAACGTCCTGACTTTC.

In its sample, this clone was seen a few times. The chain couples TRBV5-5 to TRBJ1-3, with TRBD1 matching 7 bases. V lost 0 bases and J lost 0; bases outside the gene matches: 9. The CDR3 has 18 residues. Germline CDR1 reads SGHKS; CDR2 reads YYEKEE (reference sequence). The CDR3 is CASSLEAPQGVSGNTIYF. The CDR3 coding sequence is TGTGCCAGCAGCTTGGAAGCCCCGCAGGGGGTCTCTGGAAACACCATATATTTT.

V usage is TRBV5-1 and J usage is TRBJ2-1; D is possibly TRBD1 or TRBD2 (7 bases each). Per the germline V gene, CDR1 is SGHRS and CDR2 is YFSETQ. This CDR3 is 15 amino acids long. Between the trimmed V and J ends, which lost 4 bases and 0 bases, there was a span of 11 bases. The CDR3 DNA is TGCGCCAGCAGCCAGGGGGACTACTCCTACAATGAGCAGTTCTTC. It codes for CASSQGDYSYNEQFF.

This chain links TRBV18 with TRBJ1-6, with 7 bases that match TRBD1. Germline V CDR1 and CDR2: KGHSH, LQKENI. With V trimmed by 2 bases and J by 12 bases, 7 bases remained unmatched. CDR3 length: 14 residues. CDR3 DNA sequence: TGTGCCAGCTCACCAGGGCCAGGGGGTGTACCCCTCCACTTT. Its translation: CASSPGPGGVPLHF.

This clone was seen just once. The CDR3 DNA reads TGTGCCAGCAGCGTAGGGACGACTACAGCTAATGAAAAACTGTTTTTT. Translation: CASSVGTTTANEKLFF. V and J are TRBV9 and TRBJ1-4, with D unresolved. V lost 0 bases and J lost 3, with 12 bases in between. This CDR3 contains 16 residues. From germline, CDR1 is SGDLS and CDR2 YYNGEE.

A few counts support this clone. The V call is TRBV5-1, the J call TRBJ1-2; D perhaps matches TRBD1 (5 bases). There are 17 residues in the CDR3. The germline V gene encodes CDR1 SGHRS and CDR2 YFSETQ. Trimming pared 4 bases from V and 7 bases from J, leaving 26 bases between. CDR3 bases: TGCGCCAGCAGCAACACCCGCCCGGGCAGGGATTTAGGTGGCTACACCTTC. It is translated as CASSNTRPGRDLGGYTF.

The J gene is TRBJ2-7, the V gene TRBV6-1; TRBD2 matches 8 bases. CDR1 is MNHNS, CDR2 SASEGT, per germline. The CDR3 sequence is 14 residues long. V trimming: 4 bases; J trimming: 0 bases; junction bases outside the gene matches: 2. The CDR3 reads CASSAGGGSYEQYF. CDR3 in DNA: TGTGCCAGCAGTGCCGGGGGGGGCTCCTACGAGCAGTACTTC.

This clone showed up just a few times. In DNA, the CDR3 is TGTGCCGTAACGCGGGAGGGGATGAACACTGAAGCTTTCTTT. This translates into CAVTREGMNTEAFF. The rearrangement uses TRBV19 and TRBJ1-1; D possibly corresponds to TRBD1 (5 bases). Germline assignment: CDR1 LNHDA and CDR2 SQIVND (reference sequence). The CDR3 is made up of 14 amino acids. The germline V and J ends were trimmed by 11 bases and 0 bases, with 16 bases remaining between them.

The CDR3 here is CASSANLYTQYF. The CDR3 region has the DNA TGTGCCAGCAGCGCGAATCTTTATACGCAGTATTTT. The chain employs TRBV9 and TRBJ2-3; D not certain. Germline assignment: CDR1 SGDLS and CDR2 YYNGEE. Between the trimmed V and J ends, which lost 3 bases and 7 bases, there was a span of 9 bases. The CDR3 is 12 residues long.

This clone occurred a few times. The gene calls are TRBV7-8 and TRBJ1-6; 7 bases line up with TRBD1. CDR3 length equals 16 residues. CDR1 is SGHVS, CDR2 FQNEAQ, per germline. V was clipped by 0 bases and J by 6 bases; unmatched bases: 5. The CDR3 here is CASSLARQGGNSPLHF. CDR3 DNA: TGTGCCAGCAGCTTAGCGAGGCAGGGGGGTAATTCACCCCTCCACTTT.

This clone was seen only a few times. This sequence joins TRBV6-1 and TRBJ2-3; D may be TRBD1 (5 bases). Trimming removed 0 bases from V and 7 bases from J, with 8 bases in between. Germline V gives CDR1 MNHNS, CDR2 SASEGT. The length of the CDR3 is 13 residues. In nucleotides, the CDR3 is TGTGCCAGCAGTGAAGCCTCAGGGAATACGCAGTATTTT. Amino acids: CASSEASGNTQYF.

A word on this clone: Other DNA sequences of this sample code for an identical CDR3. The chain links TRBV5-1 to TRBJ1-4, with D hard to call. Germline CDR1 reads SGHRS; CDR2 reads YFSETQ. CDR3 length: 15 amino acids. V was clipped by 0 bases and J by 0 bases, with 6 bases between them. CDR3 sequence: CASSLGPATNEKLFF. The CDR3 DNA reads TGCGCCAGCAGCTTGGGACCAGCAACTAATGAAAAACTGTTTTTT.

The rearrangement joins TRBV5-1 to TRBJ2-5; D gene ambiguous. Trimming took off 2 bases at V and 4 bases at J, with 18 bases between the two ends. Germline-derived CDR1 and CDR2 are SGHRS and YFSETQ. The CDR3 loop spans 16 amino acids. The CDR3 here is CASSLSGRKGSETQYF. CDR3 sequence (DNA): TGCGCCAGCAGCTTATCCGGGCGTAAGGGATCAGAGACCCAGTACTTC.

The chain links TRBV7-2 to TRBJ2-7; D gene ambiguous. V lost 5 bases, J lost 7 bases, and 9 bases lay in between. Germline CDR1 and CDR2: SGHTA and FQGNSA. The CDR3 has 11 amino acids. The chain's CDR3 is CASSKTVEQYF. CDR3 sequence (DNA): TGTGCCAGCAGCAAAACAGTAGAGCAGTACTTC.

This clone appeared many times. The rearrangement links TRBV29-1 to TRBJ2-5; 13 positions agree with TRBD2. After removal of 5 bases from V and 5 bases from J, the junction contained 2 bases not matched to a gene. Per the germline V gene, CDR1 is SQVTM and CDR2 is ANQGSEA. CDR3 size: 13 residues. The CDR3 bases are TGCAGCGTTCTGGGACTAGCGGGGGAGACCCAGTACTTC. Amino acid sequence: CSVLGLAGETQYF.